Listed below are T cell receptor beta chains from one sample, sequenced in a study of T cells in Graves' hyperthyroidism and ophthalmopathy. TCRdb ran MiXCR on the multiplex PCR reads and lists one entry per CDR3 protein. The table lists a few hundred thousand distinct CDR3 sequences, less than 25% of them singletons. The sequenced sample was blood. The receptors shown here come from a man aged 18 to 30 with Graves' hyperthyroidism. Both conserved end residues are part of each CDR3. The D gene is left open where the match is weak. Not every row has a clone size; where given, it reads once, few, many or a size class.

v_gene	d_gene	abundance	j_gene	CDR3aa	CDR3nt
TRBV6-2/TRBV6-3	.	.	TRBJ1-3	CASSYSPPLGYSSGNTIYF	TGTGCCAGCAGTTACTCGCCTCCCTTGGGGTATTCTTCTGGAAACACCATATATTTT
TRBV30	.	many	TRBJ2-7	CAWTGGGDEQYF	TGTGCCTGGACAGGGGGAGGCGACGAGCAGTACTTC
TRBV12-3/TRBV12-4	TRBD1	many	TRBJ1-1	CASSFSRTGTEWRTEAFF	TGTGCCAGCAGTTTCTCTCGGACAGGGACCGAATGGAGAACTGAAGCTTTCTTT
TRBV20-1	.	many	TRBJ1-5	CSARDWGQGGQPQHF	TGCAGTGCTAGAGATTGGGGGCAGGGAGGCCAGCCCCAGCATTTT
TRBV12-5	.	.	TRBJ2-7	CASGSNSVYEQYF	TGTGCTAGTGGTTCAAACAGTGTGTACGAGCAGTACTTC
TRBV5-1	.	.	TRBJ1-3	CASIFRTLDSGNTIYF	TGCGCCAGCATCTTTAGGACACTTGACTCTGGAAACACCATATATTTT
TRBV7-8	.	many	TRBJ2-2	CASSYSRARNTGELFF	TGTGCCAGCAGCTACTCGCGGGCGCGGAACACCGGGGAGCTGTTTTTT
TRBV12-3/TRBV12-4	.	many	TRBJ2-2	CASSPRLDTGELFF	TGTGCCAGCAGCCCCCGACTAGACACCGGGGAGCTGTTTTTT
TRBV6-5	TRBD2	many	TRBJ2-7	CASSYSGLAAYEQYF	TGTGCCAGCAGTTACTCCGGACTAGCCGCCTACGAGCAGTACTTC
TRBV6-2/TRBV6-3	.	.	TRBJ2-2	CASISPTGELFF	TGTGCCAGCATATCCCCCACCGGGGAGCTGTTTTTT
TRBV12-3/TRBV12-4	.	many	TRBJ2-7	CASSFGGNAYEQYF	TGTGCCAGCAGTTTTGGGGGGAATGCCTACGAGCAGTACTTC
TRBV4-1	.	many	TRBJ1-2	CASSQPVADTNYGYTF	TGCGCCAGCAGCCAACCTGTGGCAGATACTAACTATGGCTACACCTTC
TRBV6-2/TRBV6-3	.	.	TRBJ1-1	CASSYQEPHEAFF	TGTGCCAGCAGTTACCAGGAGCCCCATGAAGCTTTCTTT
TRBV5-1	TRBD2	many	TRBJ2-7	CASRAGTSDFYEQYF	TGCGCCAGCAGAGCCGGGACTAGCGACTTCTACGAGCAGTACTTC
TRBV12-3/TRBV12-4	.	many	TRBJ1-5	CASSPRVGVGNQPQHF	TGTGCCAGCAGTCCCCGAGTGGGGGTAGGCAATCAGCCCCAGCATTTT
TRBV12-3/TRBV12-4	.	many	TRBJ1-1	CASSSLGGTEAFF	TGTGCCAGCAGTTCCCTGGGGGGGACTGAAGCTTTCTTT
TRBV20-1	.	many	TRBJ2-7	CSGEWDNAYEQYF	TGCAGTGGGGAGTGGGACAACGCCTACGAGCAGTACTTC
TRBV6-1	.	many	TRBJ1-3	CASFPTASGNTIYF	TGTGCCAGCTTTCCGACAGCCTCTGGAAACACCATATATTTT
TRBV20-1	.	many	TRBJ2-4	CSARWPGHPNIQYF	TGCAGTGCTAGATGGCCGGGACACCCAAACATTCAGTACTTC
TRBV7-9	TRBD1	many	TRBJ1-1	CALTGTNTEAFF	TGTGCCCTGACAGGGACGAACACTGAAGCTTTCTTT
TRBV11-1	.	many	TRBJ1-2	CASSFDRAPDGYTF	TGTGCCAGCAGCTTCGATCGGGCCCCGGACGGCTACACCTTC
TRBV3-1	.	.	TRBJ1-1	CASSPLRRQGRPMGEAFF	TGTGCCAGCAGCCCACTACGTCGGCAGGGGCGCCCTATGGGTGAAGCTTTCTTT
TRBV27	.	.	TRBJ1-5	CASRGRNNQPQHF	TGTGCCAGCAGGGGCAGAAACAATCAGCCCCAGCATTTT
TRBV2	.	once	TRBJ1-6	CASSPPGRSRSPLHF	TGTGCCAGCAGTCCGCCGGGCCGATCTCGATCACCCCTCCACTTT
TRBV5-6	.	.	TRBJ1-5	CASSLGQGYQPQRF	TGTGCCAGCAGCTTAGGGCAGGGGTATCAGCCCCAGCGTTTT
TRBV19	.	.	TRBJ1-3	CASSMGISGNTIYF	TGTGCCAGTAGTATGGGCATCTCTGGAAACACCATATATTTT
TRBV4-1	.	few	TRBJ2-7	CATRIAAGLSYEQYF	TGCGCCACCCGAATAGCCGCGGGACTGTCCTACGAGCAGTACTTC
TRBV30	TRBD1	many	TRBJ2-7	CAWGRDRDYEQYF	TGTGCCTGGGGTCGAGACAGGGACTACGAGCAGTACTTC
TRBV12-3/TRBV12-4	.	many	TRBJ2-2	CASSITGPGELFF	TGTGCCAGCAGTATAACAGGGCCCGGGGAGCTGTTTTTT
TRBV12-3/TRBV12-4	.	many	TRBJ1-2	CASSPLGGYGYTF	TGTGCCAGCAGTCCACTCGGGGGATATGGCTACACCTTC
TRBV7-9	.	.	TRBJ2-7	CASSLQGLSGEQYF	TGTGCCAGCAGCTTACAGGGCCTCTCGGGCGAGCAGTACTTC
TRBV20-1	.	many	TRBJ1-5	CSAQMGLMGQPQHF	TGCAGTGCTCAGATGGGCCTGATGGGCCAGCCCCAGCATTTT
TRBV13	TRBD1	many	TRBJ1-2	CASSSTEDRGAGYTF	TGTGCCAGCAGCTCAACCGAGGACAGGGGCGCTGGCTACACCTTC
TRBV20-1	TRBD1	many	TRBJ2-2	CSALGQGNTGELFF	TGCAGTGCTTTGGGACAGGGGAACACCGGGGAGCTGTTTTTT
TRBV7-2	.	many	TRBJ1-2	CASSPTPAPNYGYTF	TGTGCCAGCAGCCCCACGCCAGCGCCTAACTATGGCTACACCTTC
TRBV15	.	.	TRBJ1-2	CATSRGTNYGYTF	TGTGCCACCAGCAGGGGTACTAACTATGGCTACACCTTC
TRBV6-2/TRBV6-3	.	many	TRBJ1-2	CASSYYKDYGYTF	TGTGCCAGCAGTTACTATAAAGACTATGGCTACACCTTC
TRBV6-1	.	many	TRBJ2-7	CASSDDVEALGEQYF	TGTGCCAGCAGTGACGACGTGGAGGCCCTAGGCGAGCAGTACTTC
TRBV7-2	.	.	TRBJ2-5	CASSPQTGQETQYF	TGTGCCAGCAGCCCCCAGACAGGCCAGGAGACCCAGTACTTC
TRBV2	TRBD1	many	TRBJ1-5	CASSWTGYNQPQHF	TGTGCCAGCAGTTGGACAGGGTACAATCAGCCCCAGCATTTT
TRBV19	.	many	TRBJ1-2	CASSQVYYGYTF	TGTGCCAGTAGTCAGGTCTACTATGGCTACACCTTC
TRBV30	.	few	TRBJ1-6	CAWNEGIQNSPLHF	TGTGCCTGGAATGAGGGAATTCAGAATTCACCCCTCCACTTT
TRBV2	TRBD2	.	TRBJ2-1	CASSELVGGNEQFF	TGTGCCAGCAGTGAATTGGTGGGGGGGAATGAGCAGTTCTTC
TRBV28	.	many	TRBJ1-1	CASSPIQFRRGRSEAFF	TGTGCCAGCAGTCCTATACAATTCCGCCGGGGGAGGTCGGAAGCTTTCTTT
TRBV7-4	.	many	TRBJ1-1	CASVREEGRGNTEAFF	TGTGCCAGCGTCAGGGAGGAGGGCCGGGGGAACACTGAAGCTTTCTTT
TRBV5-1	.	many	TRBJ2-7	CASSLEGPGPRTYEQYF	TGCGCCAGCAGCTTGGAAGGGCCGGGACCCCGAACCTACGAGCAGTACTTC
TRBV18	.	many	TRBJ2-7	CASSPPSTSRVEQYF	TGTGCCAGCTCACCACCATCAACTAGCAGGGTCGAGCAGTACTTC
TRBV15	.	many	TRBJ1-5	CATAFSRHQPQHF	TGTGCAACAGCTTTCTCCCGACATCAGCCCCAGCATTTT
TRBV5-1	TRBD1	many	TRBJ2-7	CASSPRDSLYEQYF	TGCGCCAGCAGCCCGAGGGACAGCCTCTACGAGCAGTACTTC
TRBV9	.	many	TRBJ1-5	CASSDDGQPNQPQHF	TGTGCCAGCAGCGACGATGGACAGCCGAATCAGCCCCAGCATTTT
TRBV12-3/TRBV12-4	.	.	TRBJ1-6	CASSFGGGYNSPLHF	TGTGCCAGCAGTTTTGGGGGGGGTTATAATTCACCCCTCCACTTT